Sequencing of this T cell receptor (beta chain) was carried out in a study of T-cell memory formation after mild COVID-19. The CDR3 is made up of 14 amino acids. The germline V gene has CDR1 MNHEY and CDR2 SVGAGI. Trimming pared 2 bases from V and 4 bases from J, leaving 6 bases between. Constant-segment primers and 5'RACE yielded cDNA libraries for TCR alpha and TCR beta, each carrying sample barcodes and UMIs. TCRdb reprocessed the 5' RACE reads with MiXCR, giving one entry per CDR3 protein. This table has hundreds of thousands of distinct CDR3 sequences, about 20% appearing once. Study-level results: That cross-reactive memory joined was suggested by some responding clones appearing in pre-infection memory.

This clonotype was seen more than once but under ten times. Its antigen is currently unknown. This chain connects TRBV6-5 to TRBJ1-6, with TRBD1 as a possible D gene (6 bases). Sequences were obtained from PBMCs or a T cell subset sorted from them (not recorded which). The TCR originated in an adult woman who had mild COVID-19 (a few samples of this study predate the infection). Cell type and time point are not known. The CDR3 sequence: CASSYRGYNSPLHF. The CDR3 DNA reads TGTGCCAGCAGTTACAGGGGGTATAATTCACCCCTCCACTTT.